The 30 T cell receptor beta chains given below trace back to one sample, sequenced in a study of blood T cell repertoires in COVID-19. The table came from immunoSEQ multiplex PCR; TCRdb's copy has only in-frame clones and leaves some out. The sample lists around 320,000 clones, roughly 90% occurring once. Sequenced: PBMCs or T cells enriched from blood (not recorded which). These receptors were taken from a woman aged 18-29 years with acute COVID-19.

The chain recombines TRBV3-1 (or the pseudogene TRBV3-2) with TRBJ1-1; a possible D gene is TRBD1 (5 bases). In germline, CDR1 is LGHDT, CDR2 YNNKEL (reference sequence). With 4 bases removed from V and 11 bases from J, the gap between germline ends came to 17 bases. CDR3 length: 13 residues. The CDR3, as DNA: TGTGCCAGCAGCCCCACTAGGGGAGGTCATGCTTTCTTT. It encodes CASSPTRGGHAFF.

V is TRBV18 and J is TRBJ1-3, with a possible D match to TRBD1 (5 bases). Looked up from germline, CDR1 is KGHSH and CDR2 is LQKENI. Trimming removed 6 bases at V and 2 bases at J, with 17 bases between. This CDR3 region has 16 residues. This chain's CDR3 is CASSLTRAGTGNTIYF. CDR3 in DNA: TGTGCCAGCTCCCTTACTCGGGCAGGGACTGGAAACACCATATATTTT.

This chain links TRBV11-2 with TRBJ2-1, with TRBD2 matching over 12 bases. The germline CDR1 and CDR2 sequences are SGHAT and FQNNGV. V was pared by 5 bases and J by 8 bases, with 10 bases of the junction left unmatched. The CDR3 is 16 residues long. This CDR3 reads CASSPKTSGSRYEQFF. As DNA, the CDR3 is TGTGCCAGCAGCCCTAAGACTAGCGGGAGTCGGTATGAGCAGTTCTTC.

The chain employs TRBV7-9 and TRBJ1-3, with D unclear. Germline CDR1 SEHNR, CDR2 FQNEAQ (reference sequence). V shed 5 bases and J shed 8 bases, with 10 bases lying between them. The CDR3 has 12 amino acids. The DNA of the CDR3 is TGTGCCAGCAGCGCCCATCGGGACACCATATATTTT. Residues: CASSAHRDTIYF.

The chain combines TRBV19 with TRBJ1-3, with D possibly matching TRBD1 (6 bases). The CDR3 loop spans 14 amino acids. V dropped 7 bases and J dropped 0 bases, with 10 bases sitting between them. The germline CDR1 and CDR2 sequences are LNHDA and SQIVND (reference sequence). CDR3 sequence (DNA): TGTGCCAGTACTACAGGGCCCTCTGGAAACACCATATATTTT. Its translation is CASTTGPSGNTIYF.

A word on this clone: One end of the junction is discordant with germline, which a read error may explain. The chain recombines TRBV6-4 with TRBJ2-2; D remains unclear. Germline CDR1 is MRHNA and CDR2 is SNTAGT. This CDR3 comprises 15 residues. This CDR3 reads CASRDFRANTGELFF. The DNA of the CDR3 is TGTGCCAGCAGAGACTTTAGAGCGAACACCGGGGAGCTGTTTTTT.

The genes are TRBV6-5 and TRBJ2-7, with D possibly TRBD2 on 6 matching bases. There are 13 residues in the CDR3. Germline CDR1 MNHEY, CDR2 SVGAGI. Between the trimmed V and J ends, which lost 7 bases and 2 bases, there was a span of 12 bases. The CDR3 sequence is CASMGGLTYEQYF. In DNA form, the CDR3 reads TGTGCCAGCATGGGAGGACTCACCTACGAGCAGTACTTC.

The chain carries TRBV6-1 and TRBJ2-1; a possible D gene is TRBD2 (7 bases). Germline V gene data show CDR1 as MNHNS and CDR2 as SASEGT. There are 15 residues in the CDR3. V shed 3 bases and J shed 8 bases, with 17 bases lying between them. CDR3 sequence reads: CASSEPGGRGHEQFF. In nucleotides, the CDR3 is TGTGCCAGCAGTGAGCCGGGGGGCCGGGGTCATGAGCAGTTCTTC.

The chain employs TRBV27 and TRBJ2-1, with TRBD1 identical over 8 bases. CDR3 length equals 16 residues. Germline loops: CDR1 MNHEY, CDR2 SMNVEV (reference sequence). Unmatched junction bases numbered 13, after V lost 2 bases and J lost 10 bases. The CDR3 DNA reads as TGTGCCAGCAGTTTAGATAGACAGGGGACCGTTGAGGAGCAGTTCTTC. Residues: CASSLDRQGTVEEQFF.

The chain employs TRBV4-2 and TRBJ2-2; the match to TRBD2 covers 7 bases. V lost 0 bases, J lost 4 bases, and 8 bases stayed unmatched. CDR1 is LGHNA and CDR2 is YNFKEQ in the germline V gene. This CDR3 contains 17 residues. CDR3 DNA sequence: TGTGCCAGCAGCCAAGATCAAGCGGGAAGTGTCACCGGGGAGCTGTTTTTT. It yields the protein CASSQDQAGSVTGELFF.

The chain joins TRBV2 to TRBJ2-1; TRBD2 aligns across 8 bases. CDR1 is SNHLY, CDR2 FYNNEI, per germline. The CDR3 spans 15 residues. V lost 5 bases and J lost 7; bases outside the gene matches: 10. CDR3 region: CASSPTSGAPNEQFF. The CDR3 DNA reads TGTGCCAGCAGTCCAACTAGCGGCGCACCAAATGAGCAGTTCTTC.

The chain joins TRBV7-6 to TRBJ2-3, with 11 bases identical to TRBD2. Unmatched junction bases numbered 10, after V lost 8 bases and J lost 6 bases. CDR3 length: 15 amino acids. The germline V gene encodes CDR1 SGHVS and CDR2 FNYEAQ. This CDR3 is CASGPGLAAGDTQYF. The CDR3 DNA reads TGTGCCAGCGGGCCGGGACTAGCGGCTGGGGATACGCAGTATTTT.

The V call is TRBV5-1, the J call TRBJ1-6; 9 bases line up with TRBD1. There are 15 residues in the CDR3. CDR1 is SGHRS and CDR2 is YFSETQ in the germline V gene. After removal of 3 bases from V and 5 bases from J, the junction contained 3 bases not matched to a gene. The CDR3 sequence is CASSSRDRDNSPLHF. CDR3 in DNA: TGCGCCAGCAGCTCCCGGGACAGGGATAATTCACCCCTCCACTTT.

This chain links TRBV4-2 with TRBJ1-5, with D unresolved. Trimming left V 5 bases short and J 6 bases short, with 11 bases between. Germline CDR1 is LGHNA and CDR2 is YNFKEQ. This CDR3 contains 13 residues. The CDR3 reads CASSVSLAQPQHF. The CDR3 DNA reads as TGTGCCAGCAGCGTTAGTCTTGCTCAGCCCCAGCATTTT.

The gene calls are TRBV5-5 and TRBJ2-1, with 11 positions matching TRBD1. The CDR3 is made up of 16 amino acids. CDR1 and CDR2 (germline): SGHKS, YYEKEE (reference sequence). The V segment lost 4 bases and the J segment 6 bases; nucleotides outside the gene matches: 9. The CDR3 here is CASSRGGTGGSNEQFF. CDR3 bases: TGTGCCAGCAGCCGAGGCGGGACAGGGGGGAGCAATGAGCAGTTCTTC.

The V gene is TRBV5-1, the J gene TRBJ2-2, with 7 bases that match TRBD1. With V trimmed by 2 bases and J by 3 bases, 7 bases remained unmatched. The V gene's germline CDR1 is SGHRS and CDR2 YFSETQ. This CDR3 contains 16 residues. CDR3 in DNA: TGCGCCAGCAGCTTAGGAGACAGGGTCGACACCGGGGAGCTGTTTTTT. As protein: CASSLGDRVDTGELFF. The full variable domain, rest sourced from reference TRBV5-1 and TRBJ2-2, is KAGVTQTPRYLIKTRGQQVTLSCSPISGHRSVSWYQQTPGQGLQFLFEYFSETQRNKGNFPGRFSGRQFSNSRSEMNVSTLELGDSALYLCASSLGDRVDTGELFFGEGSRLTVL.

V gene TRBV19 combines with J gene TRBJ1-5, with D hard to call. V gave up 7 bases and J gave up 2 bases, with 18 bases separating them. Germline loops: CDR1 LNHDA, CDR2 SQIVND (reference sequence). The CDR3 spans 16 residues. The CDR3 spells CASTPLSGLGNQPQHF. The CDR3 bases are TGTGCCAGTACCCCCCTTTCGGGGTTGGGCAATCAGCCCCAGCATTTT.

CDR3 region: CASSLGRAYGYTF. Here the CDR3 DNA reads TGTGCCAGCAGTTTGGGCAGGGCCTATGGCTACACCTTC. The chain couples TRBV28 to TRBJ1-2, with D tentatively TRBD1 (5 bases). The CDR3 runs 13 residues. Trimming left V 3 bases short and J 4 bases short, with 9 bases between. Per the germline V gene, CDR1 is MDHEN and CDR2 is SYDVKM.

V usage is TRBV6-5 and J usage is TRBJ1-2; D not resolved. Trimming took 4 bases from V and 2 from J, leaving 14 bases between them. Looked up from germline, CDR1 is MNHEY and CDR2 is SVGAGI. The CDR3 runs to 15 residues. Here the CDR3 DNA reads TGTGCCAGCAGTTCCCTGTGGGGAGGGAACTATGGCTACACCTTC. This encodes CASSSLWGGNYGYTF.

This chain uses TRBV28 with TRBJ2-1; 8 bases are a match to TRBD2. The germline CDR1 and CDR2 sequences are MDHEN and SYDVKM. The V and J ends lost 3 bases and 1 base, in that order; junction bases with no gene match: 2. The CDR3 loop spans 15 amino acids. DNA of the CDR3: TGTGCCAGCAGTTTTGTAGCGGGATCCTACAATGAGCAGTTCTTC. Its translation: CASSFVAGSYNEQFF.

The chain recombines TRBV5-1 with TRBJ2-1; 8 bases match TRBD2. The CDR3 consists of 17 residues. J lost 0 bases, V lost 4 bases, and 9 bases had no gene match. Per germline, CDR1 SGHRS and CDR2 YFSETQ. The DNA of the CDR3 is TGCGCCAGCAGCGCGGCGTCGAGCGGGAGCTCCTACAATGAGCAGTTCTTC. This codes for CASSAASSGSSYNEQFF. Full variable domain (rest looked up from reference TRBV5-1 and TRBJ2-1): KAGVTQTPRYLIKTRGQQVTLSCSPISGHRSVSWYQQTPGQGLQFLFEYFSETQRNKGNFPGRFSGRQFSNSRSEMNVSTLELGDSALYLCASSAASSGSSYNEQFFGPGTRLTVL.

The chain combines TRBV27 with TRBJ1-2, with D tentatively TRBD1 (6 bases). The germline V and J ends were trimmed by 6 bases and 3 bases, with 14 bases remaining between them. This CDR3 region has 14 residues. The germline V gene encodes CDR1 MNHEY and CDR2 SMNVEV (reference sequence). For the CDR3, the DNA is TGTGCCAGCAGCCGTACCCAGGGGTACTATGGCTACACCTTC. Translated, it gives CASSRTQGYYGYTF.

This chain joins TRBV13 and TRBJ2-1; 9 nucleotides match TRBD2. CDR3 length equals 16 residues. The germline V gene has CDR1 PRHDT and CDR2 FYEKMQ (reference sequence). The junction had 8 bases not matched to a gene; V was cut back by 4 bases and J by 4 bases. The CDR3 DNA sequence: TGTGCCAGCAGCTCGGTGGCGGGAGGGCGTTACAATGAGCAGTTCTTC. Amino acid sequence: CASSSVAGGRYNEQFF.

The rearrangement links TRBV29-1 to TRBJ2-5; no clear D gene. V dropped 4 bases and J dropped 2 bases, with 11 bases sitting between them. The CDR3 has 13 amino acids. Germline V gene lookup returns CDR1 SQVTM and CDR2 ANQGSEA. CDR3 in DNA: TGCAGCGTTGGGAGAGGTGGGCAAGAGACCCAGTACTTC. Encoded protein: CSVGRGGQETQYF.

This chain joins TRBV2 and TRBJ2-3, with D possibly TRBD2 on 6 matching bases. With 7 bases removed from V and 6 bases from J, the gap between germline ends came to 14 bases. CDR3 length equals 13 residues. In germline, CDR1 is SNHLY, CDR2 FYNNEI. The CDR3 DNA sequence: TGTGCCAGCATCCAGACTAGATCGGATACGCAGTATTTT. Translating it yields CASIQTRSDTQYF.

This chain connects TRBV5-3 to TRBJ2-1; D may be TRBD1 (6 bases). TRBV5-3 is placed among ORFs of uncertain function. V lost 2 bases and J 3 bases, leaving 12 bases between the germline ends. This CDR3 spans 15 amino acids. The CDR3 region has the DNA TGTGCCAGAAGCTTACCAGGGGATTACTACAATGAGCAGTTCTTC. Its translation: CARSLPGDYYNEQFF.

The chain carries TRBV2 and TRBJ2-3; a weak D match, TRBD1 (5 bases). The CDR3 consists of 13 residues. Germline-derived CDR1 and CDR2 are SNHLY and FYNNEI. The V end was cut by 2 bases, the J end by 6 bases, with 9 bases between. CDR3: CASSERTRDTQYF. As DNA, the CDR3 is TGTGCCAGCAGTGAAAGGACAAGGGATACGCAGTATTTT.

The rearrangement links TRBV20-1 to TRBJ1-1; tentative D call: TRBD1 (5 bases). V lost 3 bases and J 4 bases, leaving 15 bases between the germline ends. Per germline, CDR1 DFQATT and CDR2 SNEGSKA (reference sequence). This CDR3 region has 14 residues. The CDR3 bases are TGCAGTGCTAGTATGCCGGGACTTTCCACTGAAGCTTTCTTT. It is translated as CSASMPGLSTEAFF.

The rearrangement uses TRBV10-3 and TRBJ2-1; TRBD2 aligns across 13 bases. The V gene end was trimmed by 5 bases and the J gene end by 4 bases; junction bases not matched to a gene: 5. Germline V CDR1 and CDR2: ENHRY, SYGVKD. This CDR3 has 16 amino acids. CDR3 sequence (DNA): TGTGCCATCAGTTACTCGACTAGCGGGGGGTACAATGAGCAGTTCTTC. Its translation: CAISYSTSGGYNEQFF.

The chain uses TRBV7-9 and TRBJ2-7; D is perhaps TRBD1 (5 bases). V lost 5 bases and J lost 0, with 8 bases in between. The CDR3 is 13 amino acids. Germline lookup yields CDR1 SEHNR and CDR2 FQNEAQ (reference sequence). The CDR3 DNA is TGTGCCAGCAGCCTCAGGGTCTCCTACGAGCAGTACTTC. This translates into CASSLRVSYEQYF.